A single sample gave rise to the 18 T cell receptor beta chains below, sequenced in a study of CD8 T cells in ankylosing spondylitis. MiXCR, applied by TCRdb to the 5' RACE reads, yields one record per CDR3 protein. The sample holds around 280,000 distinct CDR3 sequences; 20% are singletons and the top ten take 7.5% to 9.5%. The sequenced sample consisted of blood, either unsorted or a sorted T cell fraction (not recorded which). The receptors come from a male donor with ankylosing spondylitis or in good health (not recorded which).

This clonotype has a handful of counts. V and J are TRBV12-3 or TRBV12-4 and TRBJ1-6; TRBD1 agrees at 7 bases. Trimming cost V 6 bases and J 7 bases; bases outside gene matches: 6. CDR3 length: 14 amino acids. CDR3 residues: CASRGGTENSPLHF. CDR3 coding DNA: TGTGCCAGCAGGGGTGGGACAGAAAATTCACCCCTCCACTTT.

The sample holds a few counts of this clonotype. The chain recombines TRBV3-1 with TRBJ2-1, with D possibly being TRBD1 or TRBD2 (5 bases each). The CDR3 spans 14 residues. Trimming removed 0 bases from V and 8 bases from J, with 11 bases in between. Per the germline V gene, CDR1 is LGHDT and CDR2 is YNNKEL (reference sequence). The CDR3 loop reads CASSQDPGPDEQFF. The CDR3 nucleotides are TGTGCCAGCAGCCAAGACCCGGGACCCGATGAGCAGTTCTTC.

This clonotype has just a few counts. The CDR3 region is CASDREGTEAFF. CDR3 in DNA: TGTGCCAGCGACAGGGAGGGCACTGAAGCTTTCTTT. V gene TRBV9 combines with J gene TRBJ1-1, with TRBD1 matching 7 bases. Germline CDR1 SGDLS, CDR2 YYNGEE. Unmatched junction bases numbered 4, after V lost 7 bases and J lost 4 bases. CDR3 length equals 12 residues.

V is TRBV6-5 and J is TRBJ1-3; D not resolved. Trimming cost V 4 bases and J 0 bases, with 13 bases left between them. CDR1 and CDR2 from the germline V gene are MNHEY and SVGAGI. The CDR3 sequence is 16 residues long. The CDR3 DNA is TGTGCCAGCAGTTCAAAGATGAAAAGCTCTGGAAACACCATATATTTT. This gives the protein CASSSKMKSSGNTIYF.

In its sample, this clonotype was seen many times. The chain recombines TRBV28 with TRBJ1-4; D uncertain. CDR1 and CDR2 from the germline V gene are MDHEN and SYDVKM. This CDR3 has 14 amino acids. Trimming pared 4 bases from V and 2 bases from J, leaving 8 bases between. CDR3 coding DNA: TGTGCCAGCAGTTCCTACGGTACTAATGAAAAACTGTTTTTT. Its protein is CASSSYGTNEKLFF.

V usage is TRBV15 and J usage is TRBJ2-3; no firm D call. There are 14 residues in the CDR3. Deletions cut 2 bases from V and 0 bases from J, with 6 bases between. The germline V gene has CDR1 LNHNV and CDR2 YYDKDF (reference sequence). Written as DNA, the CDR3 is TGTGCCACCAGCAGACCACAGAGCACAGATACGCAGTATTTT. Its protein is CATSRPQSTDTQYF.

This clonotype was recorded a few times. J is TRBJ2-1 and V is TRBV2, with 11 bases matching TRBD2. Unmatched junction bases numbered 4, after V lost 10 bases and J lost 5 bases. The CDR3 is 13 amino acids. The germline CDR1 and CDR2 sequences are SNHLY and FYNNEI. The chain's CDR3 is CATSSGGNNEQFF. DNA for the CDR3: TGTGCCACCTCTAGCGGGGGGAACAATGAGCAGTTCTTC.

This clonotype was observed at least ten times. The J gene is TRBJ2-1, the V gene TRBV27; D tentatively reads TRBD1 or TRBD2 (5 bases each). Germline CDR1 reads MNHEY; CDR2 reads SMNVEV (reference sequence). The V gene lost 5 bases and the J gene lost 9 bases, with 8 bases spanning the gap. The CDR3 runs to 11 residues. The CDR3 bases are TGTGCCAGCAGTAGAGGGACTGAGCAGTTCTTC. Its protein product is CASSRGTEQFF.

This clonotype was observed a few times. This chain links TRBV2 with TRBJ2-1, with 11 bases fitting TRBD1. Germline V gene lookup returns CDR1 SNHLY and CDR2 FYNNEI. V shed 6 bases and J 6 bases; nucleotides not matched to a gene: 13. CDR3 length: 17 amino acids. The CDR3 spells CASSRPRGGTGGNEQFF. The CDR3 nucleotides read TGTGCCAGCAGCAGGCCCCGCGGGGGGACAGGGGGCAATGAGCAGTTCTTC.

This clonotype was counted at least ten times. This chain connects TRBV5-1 to TRBJ2-1, with 9 positions matching TRBD2. Germline V lookup: CDR1 SGHRS, CDR2 YFSETQ. Trimming at V came to 0 bases and at J to 1 base, leaving 2 bases not matched to a gene. CDR3 length: 16 residues. The CDR3 reads CASSLGGLASYNEQFF. The CDR3 DNA is TGCGCCAGCAGCTTGGGGGGACTAGCATCCTACAATGAGCAGTTCTTC.

This clonotype has at least ten counts. The chain recombines TRBV28 with TRBJ2-3, with TRBD2 identical over 8 bases. Trimming cost V 5 bases and J 1 base; bases outside gene matches: 5. CDR3 length: 15 amino acids. Looked up from germline, CDR1 is MDHEN and CDR2 is SYDVKM. Here the CDR3 reads CASSPPRGGTDTQYF. In nucleotides, the CDR3 is TGTGCCAGCAGTCCCCCGCGGGGGGGCACAGATACGCAGTATTTT. The full variable domain, its missing parts supplied by reference TRBV28 and TRBJ2-3, is DVKVTQSSRYLVKRTGEKVFLECVQDMDHENMFWYRQDPGLGLRLIYFSYDVKMKEKGDIPEGYSVSREKKERFSLILESASTNQTSMYLCASSPPRGGTDTQYFGPGTRLTVL.

V and J are TRBV3-1 and TRBJ2-1, with 8 bases aligning to TRBD2. The CDR3 has 16 amino acids. Germline CDR1 is LGHDT and CDR2 is YNNKEL (reference sequence). V lost 1 base to trimming and J lost 2 bases; unmatched junction nucleotides: 4. The CDR3 region has the DNA TGTGCCAGCAGCCAAGCGAGCGGGGGAGCCTACAATGAGCAGTTCTTC. Protein sequence: CASSQASGGAYNEQFF.

The V call is TRBV5-1, the J call TRBJ2-1; 8 bases align to TRBD1. J lost 8 bases, V lost 1 base, and 8 bases had no gene match. Germline V gene data show CDR1 as SGHRS and CDR2 as YFSETQ. This CDR3 region has 15 residues. The chain's CDR3 is CASSLPGGVGDEQFF. The CDR3 coding sequence is TGCGCCAGCAGCTTGCCAGGGGGCGTAGGTGATGAGCAGTTCTTC.

This clonotype has just a few counts. The J gene is TRBJ1-4, the V gene TRBV5-1; 9 bases line up with TRBD1. Per the germline V gene, CDR1 is SGHRS and CDR2 is YFSETQ. The V and J ends lost 4 bases and 6 bases, in that order; junction bases with no gene match: 4. This CDR3 is 14 amino acids long. CDR3 DNA: TGCGCCAGCAGCCTGGGACAGGGTTATGAAAAACTGTTTTTT. Its translation is CASSLGQGYEKLFF.

V usage is TRBV12-3 or TRBV12-4 and J usage is TRBJ1-1; D remains unclear. Trimming stripped 6 bases from V and 10 bases from J, with 15 bases between. The CDR3 loop spans 12 amino acids. CDR3 loop: CASSPVMSGAFF. The CDR3 nucleotides are TGTGCCAGCAGCCCCGTTATGAGTGGAGCTTTCTTT.

This clonotype was counted a few times. The chain is built from TRBV15 and TRBJ2-3; weak D call: TRBD1 (6 bases). The CDR3 loop spans 16 amino acids. V gave up 2 bases and J gave up 0 bases, with 12 bases separating them. Looked up from germline, CDR1 is LNHNV and CDR2 is YYDKDF (reference sequence). The CDR3 DNA reads TGTGCCACCAGCAGAACCGGGACAACTAGCACAGATACGCAGTATTTT. Its protein product is CATSRTGTTSTDTQYF.

The J gene is TRBJ2-6, the V gene TRBV12-3 or TRBV12-4, with D perhaps assigned TRBD1 or TRBD2 (5 bases each). V lost 2 bases and J lost 0, with 32 bases in between. CDR3 length: 24 residues. The DNA for the CDR3 is TGTGCCAGCAGTTTAAGGGGACCGCCGACTACCCAGAGAAAGGAACTCTCTGGGGCCAACGTCCTGACTTTC. Translated, it gives CASSLRGPPTTQRKELSGANVLTF.

The chain links TRBV29-1 to TRBJ1-6; the D gene is possibly TRBD1 (5 bases). CDR3 length equals 14 residues. Trimming pared 7 bases from V and 5 bases from J, leaving 15 bases between. The germline V gene has CDR1 SQVTM and CDR2 ANQGSEA. CDR3: CSAPPGYHNSPLHF. CDR3 bases: TGCAGCGCCCCTCCAGGGTACCATAATTCACCCCTCCACTTT.